The clone carrying this TCR beta chain was seen only a few times. The CDR3 has 14 residues. Germline lookup yields CDR1 SGHAT and CDR2 FQNNGV. V was trimmed by 5 bases and J by 2 bases, leaving 11 bases between them. This record comes from a study of OX40 agonist ivuxolimab in advanced cancers. Study overall: Patients with hepatocellular carcinoma, melanoma, renal cell or head and neck cancer made up the dose-escalation patients.

Blood sampling took place at baseline, cycle 4 day 1, and cycle 7 day 1. Profiling relied on immunoSEQ multiplex PCR, and the TCRdb table lists in-frame clones only, not all of them. The table lists tens of thousands of clones, 70% to 80% of them singletons. The input for sequencing was CD4+ or CD8+ T cells sorted from blood, taken in a trial of the OX40 agonist ivuxolimab. The clonotype originates from an adult with an advanced solid tumor such as melanoma, head and neck, liver or kidney cancer. This chain uses TRBV11-2 with TRBJ2-3, with D perhaps TRBD1 or TRBD2 (5 bases each). The CDR3 here is CASSPGRFTDTQYF. CDR3 DNA sequence: TGTGCCAGCAGCCCGGGACGGTTCACAGATACGCAGTATTTT.